The sequence of this TCR beta chain was determined in a study of low-dose radiotherapy and immunotherapy resistance in tumors. The overall study: Intravenous ipilimumab 1 mg/kg every six weeks was given with nivolumab 240 mg every two weeks. Participants were given intravenous cyclophosphamide 200 mg/m2 every two weeks, one day before radiation and immunotherapy.

The patients who were eligible all carried advanced solid tumors that lacked tumor-infiltrating lymphocytes, meaning the tumors were TIL-negative. The germline V gene encodes CDR1 MNHEY and CDR2 SVGEGT. The V end was cut by 3 bases, the J end by 6 bases, with 14 bases between. CDR3 size: 15 residues. Primers targeting TRAV and TRBV primed first-strand cDNA, covering alpha and beta chains. The PCR that amplified TCRs ran for approximately 18 cycles, relying on a constant-region primer and a V-primer adapter. TCRdb re-called the reads through MiXCR, storing one row per CDR3 protein. The top ten clones hold around 6% of a sample with about 9,800 distinct CDR3 sequences, about two fifths of them seen once.

The origin of this receptor is a human donor with advanced metastatic prostate, ovarian, gallbladder or colorectal cancer (not recorded which). This table probably holds off-target reads from a library built for another chain. This chain connects TRBV6-2 or TRBV6-3 to TRBJ2-2; D possibly uses TRBD1 or TRBD2 (6 bases each). The CDR3 coding sequence is TGTGCCAGCAGTTATGCGGGACAAATGTCCGGGGAGCTGTTTTTT. Protein: CASSYAGQMSGELFF.